The clone carrying this T cell receptor beta chain showed up just a few times. The antigen remains unidentified. The authors ran a second PCR of about 6 to 11 cycles using a sample-barcoded 5' primer and a J-beta primer mix. TCRdb ran MiXCR on the 5' RACE reads and lists one entry per CDR3 protein. The sample has 1.5 million to 2 million distinct CDR3 sequences; 40% to 55% are singletons. Germline loops: CDR1 LNHNV, CDR2 YYDKDF (reference sequence). The CDR3 is 16 residues long. J gave up 3 bases and V 3 bases, and 7 bases lay outside the gene matches. This sample was included in a study of blood T cells in healthy people across ages. Broader study findings: Diversity figures derived from one million T cells were judged to underestimate the true value.

Sequencing was carried out using blood. The receptor was isolated from a woman aged 40 to 49 in good health. The chain combines TRBV15 with TRBJ2-5; TRBD2 agrees at 10 bases. For the CDR3, the DNA is TGTGCCACCAGCAGTCCCACGGGACTAGCGAAAGAGACCCAGTACTTC. Its translation: CATSSPTGLAKETQYF.